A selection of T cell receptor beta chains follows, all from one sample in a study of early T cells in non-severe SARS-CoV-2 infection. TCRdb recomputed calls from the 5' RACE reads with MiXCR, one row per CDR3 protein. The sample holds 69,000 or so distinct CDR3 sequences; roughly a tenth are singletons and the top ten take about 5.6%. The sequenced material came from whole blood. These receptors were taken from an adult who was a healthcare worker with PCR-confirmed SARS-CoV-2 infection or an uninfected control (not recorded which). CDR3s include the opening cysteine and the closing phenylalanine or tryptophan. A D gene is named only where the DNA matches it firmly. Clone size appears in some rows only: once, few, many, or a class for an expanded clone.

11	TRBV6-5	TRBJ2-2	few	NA	CASGGRGELFF	TGTGCCAGCGGGGGACGCGGGGAGCTGTTTTTT
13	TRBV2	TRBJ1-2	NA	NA	CASSVQPTYGYTF	TGTGCCAGCAGTGTACAGCCGACCTATGGCTACACCTTC
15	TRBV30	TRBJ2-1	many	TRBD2	CAWTRLAHRNNEQFF	TGTGCCTGGACGAGACTAGCCCATCGAAACAATGAGCAGTTCTTC
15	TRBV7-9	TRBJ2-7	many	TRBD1	CASSSRDRSSYEQYF	TGTGCCAGCAGCTCCCGGGACAGATCTTCCTACGAGCAGTACTTC
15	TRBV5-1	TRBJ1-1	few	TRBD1	CASSLEATGRTEAFF	TGCGCCAGCAGCTTAGAGGCGACAGGGAGGACTGAAGCTTTCTTT
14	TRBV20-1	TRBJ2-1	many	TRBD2	CSARGLAGDGEQFF	TGCAGTGCTAGAGGCCTAGCGGGAGACGGTGAGCAGTTCTTC
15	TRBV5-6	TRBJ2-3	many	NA	CASSLGLPSTDTQYF	TGTGCCAGCAGCTTGGGTCTACCGAGCACAGATACGCAGTATTTT
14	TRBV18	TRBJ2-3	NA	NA	CASSPPGSTDTQYF	TGTGCCAGCTCACCACCGGGCAGCACAGATACGCAGTATTTT
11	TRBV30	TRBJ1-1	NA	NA	CAWSPIVEAFF	TGTGCCTGGAGCCCAATCGTTGAAGCTTTCTTT
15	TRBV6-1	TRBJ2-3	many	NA	CASSEFSGGGDTQYF	TGTGCCAGCAGTGAATTCTCGGGGGGCGGGGATACGCAGTATTTT
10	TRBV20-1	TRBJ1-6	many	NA	CSASTGALHF	TGCAGTGCTTCAACGGGGGCCCTCCACTTT
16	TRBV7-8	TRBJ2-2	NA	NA	CASSFSSAGNTGELFF	TGTGCCAGCAGCTTTTCTTCGGCAGGGAACACCGGGGAGCTGTTTTTT
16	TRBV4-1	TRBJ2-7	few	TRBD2	CASSQGRTSGSYEQYF	TGCGCCAGCAGCCAAGGACGGACTAGCGGAAGCTACGAGCAGTACTTC
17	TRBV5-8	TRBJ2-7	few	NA	CASNTRGAGRKPGEQYF	TGCGCCAGCAATACCAGGGGCGCGGGACGGAAGCCGGGGGAGCAGTACTTC
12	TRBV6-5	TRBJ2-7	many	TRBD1	CASSRTGDEQYF	TGTGCCAGCAGTAGGACAGGGGACGAGCAGTACTTC
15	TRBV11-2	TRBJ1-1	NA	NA	CASSLERSIRPEAFF	TGTGCCAGCAGCTTAGAACGGTCGATAAGGCCTGAAGCTTTCTTT
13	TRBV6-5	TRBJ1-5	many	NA	CASSRRENQPQHF	TGTGCCAGCAGTCGAAGAGAGAATCAGCCCCAGCATTTT
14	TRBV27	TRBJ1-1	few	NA	CASSYKRGRSEAFF	TGTGCCAGCAGTTACAAACGCGGCCGATCCGAAGCTTTCTTT
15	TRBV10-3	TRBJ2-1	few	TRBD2	CAISDPGGAYNEQFF	TGTGCCATCAGTGATCCCGGGGGGGCTTACAATGAGCAGTTCTTC
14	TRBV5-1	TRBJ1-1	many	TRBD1	CASSWGQMNTEAFF	TGCGCCAGCAGTTGGGGACAGATGAACACTGAAGCTTTCTTT
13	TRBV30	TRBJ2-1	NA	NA	CAWSPGVGNEQFF	TGTGCCTGGAGCCCAGGGGTGGGCAATGAGCAGTTCTTC
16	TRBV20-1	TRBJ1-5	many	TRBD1	CSARQGGIGSNQPQHF	TGCAGTGCCAGACAGGGGGGTATTGGGAGCAATCAGCCCCAGCATTTT
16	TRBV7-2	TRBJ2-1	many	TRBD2	CASSLASGSNYNEQFF	TGTGCCAGCAGCTTGGCTAGCGGGAGTAACTACAATGAGCAGTTCTTC
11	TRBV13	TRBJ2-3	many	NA	CASSSLPTQYF	TGTGCCAGCAGCTCCCTACCCACGCAGTATTTT
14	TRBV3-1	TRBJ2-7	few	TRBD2	CASSQTGGVEEQYF	TGTGCCAGCAGCCAAACCGGGGGGGTGGAGGAGCAGTACTTC
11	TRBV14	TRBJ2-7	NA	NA	CASSQNQVEYF	TGTGCCAGCAGCCAAAACCAGGTTGAGTACTTC
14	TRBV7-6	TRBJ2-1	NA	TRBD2	CASGNLAGLNEQFF	TGTGCCAGCGGTAACCTAGCGGGACTCAATGAGCAGTTCTTC
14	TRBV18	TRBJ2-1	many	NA	CASSTNRDGNEQFF	TGTGCCAGCTCAACAAACAGGGACGGCAATGAGCAGTTCTTC
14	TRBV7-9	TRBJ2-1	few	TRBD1	CASSPLTGENEQFF	TGTGCCAGCAGTCCTCTGACAGGGGAGAATGAGCAGTTCTTC